This entry lists 5 T cell receptor beta chains sequenced from one sample in a study of blood T cell repertoires in COVID-19. Sequencing was performed with immunoSEQ multiplex PCR; in TCRdb, only in-frame clones are kept and a portion is missing. This sample has roughly 180,000 clones, with approximately 85% found just once. The sample comprised peripheral blood. These receptors were collected from a man of 80 years or more with COVID-19, enrolled during active disease.

The chain recombines TRBV28 with TRBJ1-6; unclear D gene. The V end was cut by 5 bases, the J end by 0 bases, with 17 bases between. The germline gives CDR1 MDHEN, CDR2 SYDVKM. This CDR3 contains 18 residues. The CDR3 protein is CASSPPQMRSSYNSPLHF. CDR3 coding DNA: TGTGCCAGCAGTCCCCCCCAAATGAGGAGCTCCTATAATTCACCCCTCCACTTT.

This sequence joins TRBV9 and TRBJ2-3; 9 positions agree with TRBD2. The V and J ends lost 4 bases and 3 bases, in that order; junction bases with no gene match: 9. This CDR3 contains 16 residues. Germline V lookup: CDR1 SGDLS, CDR2 YYNGEE. CDR3 in DNA: TGTGCCAGCAGCCCCATGGTTAGCGGGGGAACAGATACGCAGTATTTT. This sequence encodes CASSPMVSGGTDTQYF.

This rearrangement joins TRBV19 to TRBJ2-2; 9 nucleotides agree with TRBD2. CDR3 length equals 15 residues. Losses at the gene ends were 8 bases for V and 8 bases for J; bases not matched to a gene: 12. CDR1 LNHDA and CDR2 SQIVND come from the germline V gene (reference sequence). Here the CDR3 DNA reads TGTGCCAGTCAAAATTTGGGACTAGCTGAGGGGGAGCTGTTTTTT. This codes for CASQNLGLAEGELFF.

This rearrangement joins TRBV29-1 to TRBJ2-5, with D perhaps TRBD2 (5 bases). Germline V gives CDR1 SQVTM, CDR2 ANQGSEA. This CDR3 has 14 residues. The CDR3, as DNA: TGCGGCGGGTTGTGGCTAGAGGCCGGCGGGACCCAGTACTTC. This codes for CGGLWLEAGGTQYF.

This chain links TRBV9 with TRBJ1-4; D is ambiguous. V was cut by 4 bases and J by 4 bases, with 14 bases left in between. This CDR3 contains 15 residues. The germline gives CDR1 SGDLS, CDR2 YYNGEE. This CDR3 reads CASSPPGRLNEKLFF. The CDR3 nucleotides read TGTGCCAGCAGCCCCCCGGGTCGCCTTAATGAAAAACTGTTTTTT. Together with reference TRBV9 and TRBJ1-4, the CDR3 gives the full variable domain: DSGVTQTPKHLITATGQRVTLRCSPRSGDLSVYWYQQSLDQGLQFLIQYYNGEERAKGNILERFSAQQFPDLHSELNLSSLELGDSALYFCASSPPGRLNEKLFFGSGTQLSVL.